This T cell receptor beta chain was identified in a study of T cell clonality in common variable immunodeficiency. Of CVID subjects, under 16 were female and over 25 male, mean age about 40. Caucasian heritage predominated among both patients and controls. CVID subjects had received replacement immunoglobulin for at least one year. Findings and limits, study-wide: CVID subjects showed higher TCRbeta clonality than healthy controls. Reportedly, TCR beta sequences from common variable immunodeficiency showed fewer deletions and N-nucleotide insertions.

This clone was counted many times. The antigen is unknown. The read ends 3 residues before the CDR3 terminus; that terminus is restored from the germline J gene. Germline loops: CDR1 MGHRA, CDR2 YSYEKL. This CDR3 contains 16 residues. Trimming took 4 bases from V and 3 from J, leaving 18 bases between them. The assay was immunoSEQ multiplex PCR, and TCRdb's table has in-frame clones only and misses some. The sample was found to contain over 30,000 clones, and every one recurs. The TCR was taken from a human donor with common variable immunodeficiency. Sequences were obtained from peripheral blood mononuclear cells. The chain couples TRBV4-1 to TRBJ1-1; D is perhaps TRBD1 (6 bases). Here the CDR3 reads CASSLTGMEEDTEAFF. CDR3 DNA (partial): TGCGCCAGCAGCCTTACAGGGATGGAGGAGGACACTGAA.